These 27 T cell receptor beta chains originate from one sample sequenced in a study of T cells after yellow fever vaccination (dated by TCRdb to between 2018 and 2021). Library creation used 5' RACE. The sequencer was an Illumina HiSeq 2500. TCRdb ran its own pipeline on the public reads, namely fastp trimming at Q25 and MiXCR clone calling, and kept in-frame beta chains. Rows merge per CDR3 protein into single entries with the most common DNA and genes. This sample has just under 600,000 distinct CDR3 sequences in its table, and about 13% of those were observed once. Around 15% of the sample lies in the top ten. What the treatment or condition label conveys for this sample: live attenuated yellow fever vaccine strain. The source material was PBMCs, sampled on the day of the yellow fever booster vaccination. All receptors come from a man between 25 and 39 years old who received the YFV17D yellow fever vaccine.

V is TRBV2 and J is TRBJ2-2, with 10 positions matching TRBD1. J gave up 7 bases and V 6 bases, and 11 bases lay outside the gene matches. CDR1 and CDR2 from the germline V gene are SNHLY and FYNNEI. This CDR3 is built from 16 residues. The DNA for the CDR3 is TGTGCCAGCAGGGACCCCGACAGGGGGCGTGGCGGGGAGCTGTTTTTT. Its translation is CASRDPDRGRGGELFF.

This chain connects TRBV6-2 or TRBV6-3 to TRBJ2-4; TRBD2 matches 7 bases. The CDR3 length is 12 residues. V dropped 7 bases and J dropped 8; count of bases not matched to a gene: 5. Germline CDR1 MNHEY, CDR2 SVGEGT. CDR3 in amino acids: CASTTRGDIQYF. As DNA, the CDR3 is TGTGCCAGCACCACCCGGGGGGACATTCAGTACTTC.

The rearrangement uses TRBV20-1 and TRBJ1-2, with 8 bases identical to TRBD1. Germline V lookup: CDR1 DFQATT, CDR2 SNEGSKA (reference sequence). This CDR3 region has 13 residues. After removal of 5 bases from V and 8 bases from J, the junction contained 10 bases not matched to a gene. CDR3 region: CSAPLQGARGYTF. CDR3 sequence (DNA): TGCAGTGCTCCCCTTCAGGGGGCGCGCGGCTACACCTTC.

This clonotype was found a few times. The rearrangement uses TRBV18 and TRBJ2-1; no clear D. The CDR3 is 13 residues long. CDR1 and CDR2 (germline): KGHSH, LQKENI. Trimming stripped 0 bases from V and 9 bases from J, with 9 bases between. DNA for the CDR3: TGTGCCAGCTCACCACCAAGGAAAAGTGAGCAGTTCTTC. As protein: CASSPPRKSEQFF.

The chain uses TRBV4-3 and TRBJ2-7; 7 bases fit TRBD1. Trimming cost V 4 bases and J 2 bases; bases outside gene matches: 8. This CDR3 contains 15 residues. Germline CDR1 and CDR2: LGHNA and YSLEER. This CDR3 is CASSPHRGQTYEQYF. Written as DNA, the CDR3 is TGCGCCAGCAGCCCCCACAGGGGTCAAACCTACGAGCAGTACTTC.

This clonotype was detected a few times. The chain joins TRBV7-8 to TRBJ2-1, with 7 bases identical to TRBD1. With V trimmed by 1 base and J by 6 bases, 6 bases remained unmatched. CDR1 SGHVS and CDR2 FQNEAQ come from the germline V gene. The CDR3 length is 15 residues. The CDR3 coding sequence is TGTGCCAGCAGCTTAGTAGGGGGCAGGGCCAATGAGCAGTTCTTC. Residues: CASSLVGGRANEQFF. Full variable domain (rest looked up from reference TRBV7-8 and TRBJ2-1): GAGVSQSPRYKVAKRGQDVALRCDPISGHVSLFWYQQALGQGPEFLTYFQNEAQLDKSGLPSDRFFAERPEGSVSTLKIQRTQQEDSAVYLCASSLVGGRANEQFFGPGTRLTVL.

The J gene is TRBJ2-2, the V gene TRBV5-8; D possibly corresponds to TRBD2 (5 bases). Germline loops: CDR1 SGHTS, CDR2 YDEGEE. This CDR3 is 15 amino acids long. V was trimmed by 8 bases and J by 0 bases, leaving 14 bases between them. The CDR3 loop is CASQGGETNTGELFF. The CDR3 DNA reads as TGTGCCAGTCAAGGAGGAGAGACGAACACCGGGGAGCTGTTTTTT.

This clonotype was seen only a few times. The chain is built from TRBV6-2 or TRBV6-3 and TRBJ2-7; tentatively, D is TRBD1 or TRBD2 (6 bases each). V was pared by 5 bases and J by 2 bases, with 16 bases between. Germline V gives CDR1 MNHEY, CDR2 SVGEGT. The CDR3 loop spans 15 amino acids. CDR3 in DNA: TGTGCCAGCAGTCAACGAGGAGGGGGGACCTACGAGCAGTACTTC. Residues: CASSQRGGGTYEQYF.

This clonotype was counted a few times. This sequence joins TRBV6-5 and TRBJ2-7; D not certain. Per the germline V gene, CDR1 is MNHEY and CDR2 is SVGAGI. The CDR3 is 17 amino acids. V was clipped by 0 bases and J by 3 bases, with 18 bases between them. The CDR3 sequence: CASSYSLGSASYYEQYF. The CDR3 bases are TGTGCCAGCAGTTACTCTCTGGGTTCGGCTTCTTACTACGAGCAGTACTTC.

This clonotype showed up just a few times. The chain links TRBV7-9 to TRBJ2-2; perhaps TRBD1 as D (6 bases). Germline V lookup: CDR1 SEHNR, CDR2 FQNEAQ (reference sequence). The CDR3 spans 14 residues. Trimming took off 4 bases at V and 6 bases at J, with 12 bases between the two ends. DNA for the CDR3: TGTGCCAGCAGCTCACAGGGCGGCGCCGGGGAGCTGTTTTTT. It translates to CASSSQGGAGELFF.

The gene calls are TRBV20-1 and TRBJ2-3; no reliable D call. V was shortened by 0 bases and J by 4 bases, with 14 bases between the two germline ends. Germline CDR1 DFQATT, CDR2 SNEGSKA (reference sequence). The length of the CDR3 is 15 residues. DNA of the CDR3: TGCAGTGCTAGAGATCTAAATCAGTGGCCAGATACGCAGTATTTT. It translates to CSARDLNQWPDTQYF.

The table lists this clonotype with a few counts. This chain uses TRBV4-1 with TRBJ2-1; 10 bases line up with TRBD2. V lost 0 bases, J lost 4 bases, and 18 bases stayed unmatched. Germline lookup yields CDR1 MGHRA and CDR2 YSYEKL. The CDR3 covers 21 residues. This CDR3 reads CASSQDRSSRLLAGPYNEQFF. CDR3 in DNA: TGCGCCAGCAGCCAAGATCGGAGCTCGCGGTTACTAGCGGGGCCTTACAATGAGCAGTTCTTC.

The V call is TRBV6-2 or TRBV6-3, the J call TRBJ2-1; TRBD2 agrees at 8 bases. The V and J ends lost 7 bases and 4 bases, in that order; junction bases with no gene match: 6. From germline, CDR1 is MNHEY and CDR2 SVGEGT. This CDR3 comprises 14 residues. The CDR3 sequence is CASTPAGAYNEQFF. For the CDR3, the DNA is TGTGCCAGCACTCCAGCGGGAGCATACAATGAGCAGTTCTTC.

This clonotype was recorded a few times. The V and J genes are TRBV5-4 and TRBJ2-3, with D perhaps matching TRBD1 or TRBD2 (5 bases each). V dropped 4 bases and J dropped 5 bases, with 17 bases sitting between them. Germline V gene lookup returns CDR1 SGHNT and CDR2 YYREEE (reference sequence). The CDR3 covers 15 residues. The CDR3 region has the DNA TGTGCCAGCAGCGGACAAGCGGAGAGCGTAGATACGCAGTATTTT. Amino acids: CASSGQAESVDTQYF.

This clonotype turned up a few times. In DNA form, the CDR3 reads TGCAGTGCTCGGGGGCTAGCGGGGGGCCCCTACAATGAGCAGTTCTTC. Amino acids: CSARGLAGGPYNEQFF. This chain connects TRBV20-1 to TRBJ2-1; TRBD2 agrees at 11 bases. From germline, CDR1 is DFQATT and CDR2 SNEGSKA (reference sequence). Trimming removed 5 bases from V and 2 bases from J; junction bases left unmatched: 8. This CDR3 is built from 16 residues.

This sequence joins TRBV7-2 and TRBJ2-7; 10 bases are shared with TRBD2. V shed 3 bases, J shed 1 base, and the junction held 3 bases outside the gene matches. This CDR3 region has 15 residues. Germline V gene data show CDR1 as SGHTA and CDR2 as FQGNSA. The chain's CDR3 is CASSFLAGDSYEQYF. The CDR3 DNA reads TGTGCCAGCAGCTTCCTAGCGGGAGATTCCTACGAGCAGTACTTC.

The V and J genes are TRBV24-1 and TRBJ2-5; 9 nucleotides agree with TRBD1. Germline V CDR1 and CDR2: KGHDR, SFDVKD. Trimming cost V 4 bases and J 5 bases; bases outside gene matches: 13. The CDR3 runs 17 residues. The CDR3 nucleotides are TGTGCCACCAGTGACGCCCTCGGGACAGGGTCCCGGGAGACCCAGTACTTC. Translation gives CATSDALGTGSRETQYF.

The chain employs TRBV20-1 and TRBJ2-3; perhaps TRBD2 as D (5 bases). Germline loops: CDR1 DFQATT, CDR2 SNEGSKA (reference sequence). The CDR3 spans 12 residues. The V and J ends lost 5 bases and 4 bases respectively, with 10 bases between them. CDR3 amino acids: CSAPRVPDTQYF. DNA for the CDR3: TGCAGTGCTCCGCGGGTCCCAGATACGCAGTATTTT.

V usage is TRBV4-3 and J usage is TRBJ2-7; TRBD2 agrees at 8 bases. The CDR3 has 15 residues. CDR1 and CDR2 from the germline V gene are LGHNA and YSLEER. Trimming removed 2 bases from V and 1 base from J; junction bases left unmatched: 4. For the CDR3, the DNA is TGCGCCAGCAGCCAAAATAGCGGGGAGTCCTACGAGCAGTACTTC. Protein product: CASSQNSGESYEQYF.

The CDR3 is CSAGHGRAEQFF. In nucleotides, the CDR3 is TGCAGTGCTGGGCATGGGAGGGCGGAGCAGTTCTTC. The chain uses TRBV20-1 and TRBJ2-1; 7 bases match TRBD2. Per germline, CDR1 DFQATT and CDR2 SNEGSKA (reference sequence). The CDR3 contains 12 residues. V lost 5 bases and J lost 10; bases outside the gene matches: 8.

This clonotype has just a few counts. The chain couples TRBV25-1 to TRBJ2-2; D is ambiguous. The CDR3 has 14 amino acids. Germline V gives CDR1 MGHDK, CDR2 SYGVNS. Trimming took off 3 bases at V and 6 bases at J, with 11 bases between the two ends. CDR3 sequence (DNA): TGTGCCAGCAGTGAGTTAGGGCCAGCCGGGGAGCTGTTTTTT. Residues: CASSELGPAGELFF. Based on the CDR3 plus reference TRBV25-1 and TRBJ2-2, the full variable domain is EADIYQTPRYLVIGTGKKITLECSQTMGHDKMYWYQQDPGMELHLIHYSYGVNSTEKGDLSSESTVSRIRTEHFPLTLESARPSHTSQYLCASSELGPAGELFFGEGSRLTVL.

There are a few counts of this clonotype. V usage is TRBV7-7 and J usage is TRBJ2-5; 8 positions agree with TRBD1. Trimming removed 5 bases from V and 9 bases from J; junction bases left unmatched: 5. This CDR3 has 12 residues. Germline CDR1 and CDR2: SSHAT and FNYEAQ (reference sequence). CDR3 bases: TGTGCCAGCAGCCTCACAGGGGGTCCCCAGTACTTC. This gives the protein CASSLTGGPQYF.

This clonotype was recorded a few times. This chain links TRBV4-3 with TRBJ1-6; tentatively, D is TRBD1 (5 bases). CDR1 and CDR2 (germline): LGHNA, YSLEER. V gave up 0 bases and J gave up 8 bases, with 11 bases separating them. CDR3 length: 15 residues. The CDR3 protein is CASSQDRGADSPLHF. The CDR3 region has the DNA TGCGCCAGCAGCCAAGACCGGGGCGCGGATTCACCCCTCCACTTT.

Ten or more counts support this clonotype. The CDR3 sequence is CASSLEGGLDTQYF. CDR3 coding DNA: TGCGCCAGCAGCTTGGAAGGGGGCTTAGATACGCAGTATTTT. V usage is TRBV5-1 and J usage is TRBJ2-3, with TRBD1 matching over 7 bases. Unmatched junction bases numbered 3, after V lost 0 bases and J lost 5 bases. CDR1 is SGHRS and CDR2 is YFSETQ in the germline V gene. The CDR3 length is 14 residues. Supplemented by reference TRBV5-1 and TRBJ2-3, the full variable domain reads KAGVTQTPRYLIKTRGQQVTLSCSPISGHRSVSWYQQTPGQGLQFLFEYFSETQRNKGNFPGRFSGRQFSNSRSEMNVSTLELGDSALYLCASSLEGGLDTQYFGPGTRLTVL.

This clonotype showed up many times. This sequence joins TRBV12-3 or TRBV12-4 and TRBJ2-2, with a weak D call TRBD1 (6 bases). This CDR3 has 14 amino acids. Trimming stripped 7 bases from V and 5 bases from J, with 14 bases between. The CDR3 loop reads CASILDRSTGELFF. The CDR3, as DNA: TGTGCCAGCATCTTAGACAGGAGTACCGGGGAGCTGTTTTTT.

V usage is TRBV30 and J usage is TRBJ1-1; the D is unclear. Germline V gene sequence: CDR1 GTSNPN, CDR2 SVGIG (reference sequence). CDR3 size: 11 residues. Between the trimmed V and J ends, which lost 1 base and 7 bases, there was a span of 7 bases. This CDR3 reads CAWSASVEAFF. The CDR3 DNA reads TGTGCCTGGAGTGCGAGCGTTGAAGCTTTCTTT.

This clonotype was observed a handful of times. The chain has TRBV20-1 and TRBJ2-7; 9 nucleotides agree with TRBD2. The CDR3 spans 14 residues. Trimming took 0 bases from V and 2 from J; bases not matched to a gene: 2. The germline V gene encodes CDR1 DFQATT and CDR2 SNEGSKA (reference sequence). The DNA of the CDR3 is TGCAGTGCTAGAGATAAGCGGGGGGCCTACGAGCAGTACTTC. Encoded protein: CSARDKRGAYEQYF.